The rows below give T cell receptor beta chains drawn from one sample of a study of beta chain features in type 1 diabetes. Using immunoSEQ multiplex PCR, the repertoire was profiled, and TCRdb retains in-frame clones only, with some absent. Here the sample spans about 140,000 clones, about 7% being singletons. Sequenced material: central memory CD4+ T cells from blood. All receptors derive from a woman younger than 45 in good health. CDR3s include the opening cysteine and the closing phenylalanine or tryptophan. The D gene is left open where the match is weak. A clone size is listed for some rows: how often the clone was seen (once, few, many), or a class if it is expanded.

TRBV5-1	few	TRBJ1-1	-	CASSVVGPIGTEAFF	TGCGCCAGCAGCGTGGTTGGTCCCATCGGGACTGAAGCTTTCTTT
TRBV29-1	many	TRBJ2-5	TRBD2	CSVEGGQDSGKTQYF	TGCAGCGTTGAAGGGGGGCAGGATAGCGGGAAGACCCAGTACTTC
TRBV5-1	-	TRBJ1-4	-	CASSLGTRGEKLFF	TGCGCCAGCAGCTTGGGGACGCGGGGCGAAAAACTGTTTTTT
TRBV5-1	few	TRBJ1-4	TRBD1	CASSLALGTGYEKLFF	TGCGCCAGCAGCTTGGCCCTAGGGACAGGGTATGAAAAGCTGTTTTTT
TRBV18	medium-sized	TRBJ2-5	-	CASSPSVGAQETQYF	TGTGCCAGCTCACCGTCGGTGGGGGCCCAAGAGACCCAGTACTTC
TRBV11-2	-	TRBJ1-3	-	CASRQSVSGNTIYF	TGTGCCAGCAGACAATCAGTTTCTGGAAACACCATATATTTT
TRBV27	-	TRBJ1-2	-	CASSLSQERNYGYTF	TGTGCCAGCAGTTTATCACAGGAACGGAACTATGGCTACACCTTC
TRBV7-9	many	TRBJ1-1	-	CASSFQGNTEAFF	TGTGCCAGCAGCTTCCAGGGTAACACTGAAGCTTTCTTT
TRBV28	-	TRBJ1-1	-	CASSLYRRGTEAFF	TGTGCCAGCAGTTTATACAGGCGGGGCACTGAAGCTTTCTTT
TRBV29-1	few	TRBJ1-1	-	CSVEQVSPEAFF	TGCAGCGTTGAACAGGTATCCCCTGAAGCTTTCTTT
TRBV7-2	-	TRBJ2-5	TRBD2	CASSLGSSGRGETQYF	TGTGCCAGCAGCTTAGGGTCTAGCGGGAGGGGTGAGACCCAGTACTTC
TRBV7-9	-	TRBJ2-7	TRBD2	CASSPRTSGSYEQYF	TGTGCCAGCAGCCCTCGGACTAGCGGCTCCTACGAGCAGTACTTC
TRBV2	few	TRBJ1-5	-	CASSEIQGNQPQHF	TGTGCCAGCAGTGAAATACAGGGCAATCAGCCCCAGCATTTT
TRBV29-1	many	TRBJ2-2	TRBD1	CSVGQGHGELFF	TGCAGCGTCGGACAGGGCCACGGGGAGCTGTTTTTT
TRBV11-2	few	TRBJ2-1	TRBD2	CASRLTSGRANEQFF	TGTGCCAGCAGACTGACTAGCGGGAGGGCCAATGAGCAGTTCTTC
TRBV7-2	many	TRBJ2-5	TRBD1	CASSAYTTGEETQYF	TGTGCCAGCAGCGCGTACACCACAGGGGAGGAGACCCAGTACTTC
TRBV9	-	TRBJ2-3	-	CASSSGWDTQYF	TGTGCCAGCAGCTCGGGATGGGATACGCAGTATTTT
TRBV2	few	TRBJ1-5	-	CASSDRGDQPQHF	TGTGCCAGCAGTGACCGGGGGGATCAGCCCCAGCATTTT
TRBV7-8	-	TRBJ1-1	TRBD1	CASSLRSGQGATSRNTEAFF	TGTGCCAGCAGCTTAAGGTCGGGACAGGGGGCCACAAGTCGGAACACTGAAGCTTTCTTT
TRBV29-1	-	TRBJ2-7	-	CSVGAYRGQHYEQYF	TGCAGCGTTGGAGCATATAGGGGACAACATTACGAGCAGTACTTC
TRBV11-2	few	TRBJ2-3	-	CASSLAPLASDTQYF	TGTGCCAGCAGCTTAGCGCCGCTAGCATCAGATACGCAGTATTTT
TRBV2	many	TRBJ1-2	-	CASSGVGANYGYTF	TGTGCCAGCAGTGGAGTCGGAGCTAACTATGGCTACACCTTC
TRBV19	few	TRBJ2-7	TRBD1	CASSQDRGYSGTLAYEQYF	TGTGCCAGTAGTCAGGACAGGGGCTATTCCGGGACTCTCGCCTACGAGCAGTACTTC
TRBV18	few	TRBJ1-1	TRBD1	CASSPTGQREAFF	TGTGCCAGCTCACCAACGGGACAGCGTGAAGCTTTCTTT
TRBV6-5	-	TRBJ2-3	-	CASSYGGRTDTQYF	TGTGCCAGCAGTTACGGGGGCCGCACAGATACGCAGTATTTT
TRBV6-1	few	TRBJ1-2	-	CASSEGRRANYGYTF	TGTGCCAGCAGTGAAGGCAGGCGAGCTAACTATGGCTACACCTTC
TRBV7-2	-	TRBJ2-1	TRBD2	CASSSTPLAGGLNEQFF	TGTGCCAGCAGCTCGACACCTCTAGCGGGAGGGCTCAATGAGCAGTTCTTC
TRBV7-8	few	TRBJ2-5	TRBD2	CASSRNGLAEQETQYF	TGTGCCAGCAGCCGAAACGGACTAGCGGAACAAGAGACCCAGTACTTC
TRBV7-2	few	TRBJ1-5	-	CASSQDWEAREQPQHF	TGTGCCAGCAGCCAAGATTGGGAGGCCAGAGAGCAGCCCCAGCATTTT
TRBV7-9	few	TRBJ1-5	-	CASSLGGPGQPQHF	TGTGCCAGCAGCTTAGGGGGCCCCGGTCAGCCCCAGCATTTT
TRBV7-2	-	TRBJ2-5	TRBD2	CASSLGTNIAGGETQYF	TGTGCCAGCAGCTTAGGGACTAATATAGCGGGAGGAGAGACCCAGTACTTC
TRBV5-8	-	TRBJ2-7	TRBD2	CASSFSGSSYEQYF	TGTGCCAGCAGCTTCAGCGGGAGCTCCTACGAGCAGTACTTC
TRBV29-1	few	TRBJ2-1	-	CSVGVSSYNEQFF	TGCAGCGTTGGGGTTAGCAGCTACAATGAGCAGTTCTTC
TRBV7-9	few	TRBJ2-2	TRBD2	CASSPSSGGAGELFF	TGTGCCAGCAGCCCCTCTAGCGGTGGTGCCGGGGAGCTGTTTTTT
TRBV7-3	few	TRBJ2-3	-	CASSPLSGLSTDTQYF	TGTGCCAGCAGCCCACTGAGCGGCCTTAGCACAGATACGCAGTATTTT
TRBV9	-	TRBJ2-2	-	CASSPGPQWELFF	TGTGCCAGCAGCCCAGGGCCACAGTGGGAGCTGTTTTTT
TRBV4-1	-	TRBJ1-3	-	CASSLDMSGNTIYF	TGCGCCAGCAGCCTCGACATGAGTGGAAACACCATATATTTT
TRBV4-2	-	TRBJ2-1	-	CASSFNSENEQFF	TGTGCCAGCAGCTTTAATTCCGAGAATGAGCAGTTCTTC
TRBV30	few	TRBJ2-3	-	CALIQGLSTDTQYF	TGTGCCTTAATTCAGGGGCTTAGCACAGATACGCAGTATTTT
TRBV18	-	TRBJ2-7	TRBD1	CASSPPSRQGYEQYF	TGTGCCAGCTCACCACCGTCGCGACAGGGCTACGAGCAGTACTTC
TRBV18	few	TRBJ1-3	-	CASSPTRDSNSGNTIYF	TGTGCCAGCTCCCCAACAAGAGACTCCAACTCTGGAAACACCATATATTTT
TRBV11-2	-	TRBJ2-1	TRBD2	CASSRAGTKYNEQFF	TGTGCCAGCAGCCGTGCGGGGACTAAGTACAATGAGCAGTTCTTC
TRBV7-2	many	TRBJ2-3	-	CASSRGLSDTQYF	TGTGCCAGCAGCCGAGGACTTTCAGATACGCAGTATTTT
TRBV4-2	few	TRBJ2-7	TRBD1	CASSQDLTGGGSYEQYF	TGTGCCAGCAGCCAAGACCTCACAGGGGGCGGGTCCTACGAGCAGTACTTC
TRBV28	many	TRBJ1-5	-	CASSPSVSNQPQHF	TGTGCCAGCAGCCCCTCGGTTAGCAATCAGCCCCAGCATTTT